This TCR beta chain was identified in a study of regulatory T cells in long-lasting Graves disease. Building the TCR beta libraries relied on iRepertoire HTBI primers, and CDR3 regions underwent Arm-PCR. TCRdb re-called the multiplex PCR reads through MiXCR, storing one row per CDR3 protein. The data contain around 450,000 distinct CDR3 sequences, roughly a fifth of them singletons. Time point here: persistent/refractory GD, antithyroid drugs over 5 years with positive TRAb. The TCR library used RNA extracted from PBMCs. Germline values: CDR1 SGHNT, CDR2 YENEEA. There are 15 residues in the CDR3. Trimming cost V 5 bases and J 2 bases; bases outside gene matches: 9.

This chain connects TRBV11-3 to TRBJ2-7; 7 bases fit TRBD1. This specimen was peripheral blood mononuclear cells (PBMCs), taken when the disease was refractory, from a patient treated with antithyroid drugs. This TCR was recovered from a female donor with Graves disease. CDR3 bases: TGTGCCAGCAGCCCAGATCCAGGACAGGCCTACGAGCAGTACTTC. Translating it yields CASSPDPGQAYEQYF.